These 23 T cell receptor beta chains came from one sample sequenced in a study of PD-1 blockade in classical Hodgkin lymphoma. Each and every patient relapsed after autologous stem cell transplantation, and patients got differing brentuximab vedotin exposure. Generated by immunoSEQ multiplex PCR, the TCRdb table keeps only in-frame clones and is missing some. This table holds about 93,000 clones, 80% to 95% found once. The sample here was peripheral blood mononuclear cells (PBMCs), taken before the second cycle of nivolumab. The receptors here all came from a human donor with classical Hodgkin lymphoma.

This rearrangement joins TRBV6-5 to TRBJ1-5, with 7 bases fitting TRBD1. The V and J ends lost 6 bases and 7 bases, in that order; junction bases with no gene match: 6. The CDR3 is 13 amino acids. The germline gives CDR1 MNHEY, CDR2 SVGAGI. The chain's CDR3 is CASRTGVGQPQHF. CDR3 nucleotides: TGTGCCAGCAGAACAGGGGTTGGCCAGCCCCAGCATTTT.

This clone was counted once. One end of the junction does not line up with germline, which may come from a read error. The CDR3 reads CASSLLQGVTETFF. The CDR3, as DNA: TGCGCCAGCAGCTTGTTACAGGGTGTGACTGAAACTTTCTTT. The J gene is TRBJ1-1, the V gene TRBV5-1; possible D gene TRBD1, 6 bases. The germline V gene has CDR1 SGHRS and CDR2 YFSETQ. CDR3 length: 14 residues.

This clone appeared a single time. The V gene is TRBV18, the J gene TRBJ1-5; weak D call: TRBD1 (6 bases). The V end lost 5 bases, the J end lost 3 bases, and 17 bases lay between the germline ends. Germline-derived CDR1 and CDR2 are KGHSH and LQKENI. The CDR3 has 16 residues. Written as DNA, the CDR3 is TGTGCCAGCTCAGGCTCAGCTACAGGGATCAATCAGCCCCAGCATTTT. Translating gives CASSGSATGINQPQHF. Using reference TRBV18 and TRBJ1-5 for the parts outside the CDR3, the full variable domain is NAGVMQNPRHLVRRRGQEARLRCSPMKGHSHVYWYRQLPEEGLKFMVYLQKENIIDESGMPKERFSAEFPKEGPSILRIQQVVRGDSAAYFCASSGSATGINQPQHFGDGTRLSIL.

V and J are TRBV10-3 and TRBJ2-7; 7 nucleotides align to TRBD2. V shed 9 bases and J 1 base; nucleotides not matched to a gene: 9. The CDR3 length is 14 residues. Germline V CDR1 and CDR2: ENHRY, SYGVKD. The CDR3: CAIQRAGMSYEQYF. The CDR3 nucleotides read TGTGCCATACAAAGAGCGGGGATGTCCTACGAGCAGTACTTC.

V and J are TRBV15 and TRBJ1-2; no clear D gene. The CDR3 extends over 15 amino acids. Germline lookup yields CDR1 LNHNV and CDR2 YYDKDF (reference sequence). Trimming shortened V by 5 bases and J by 4 bases, and 17 bases separated the two germline ends. The CDR3 is CATSAQEFRLYGYTF. The CDR3, as DNA: TGTGCCACCAGCGCCCAGGAGTTTAGACTCTATGGCTACACCTTC.

The CDR3 DNA is TGTGCCAGCAGCTTATCAGGGGAAAGGGTCGCTGAAGCTTTCTTT. It yields the protein CASSLSGERVAEAFF. This sequence joins TRBV5-6 and TRBJ1-1; D may be TRBD1 (6 bases). The germline V gene has CDR1 SGHDT and CDR2 YYEEEE. The V gene lost 2 bases and the J gene lost 6 bases, with 17 bases spanning the gap. This CDR3 contains 15 residues.

The chain combines TRBV27 with TRBJ1-2, with D possibly being TRBD1 (5 bases). Germline CDR1 MNHEY, CDR2 SMNVEV (reference sequence). V was shortened by 4 bases and J by 4 bases, with 10 bases between the two germline ends. This CDR3 contains 13 residues. The CDR3 sequence: CASSWGVGYGYTF. The CDR3 nucleotides are TGTGCCAGCAGTTGGGGGGTTGGCTATGGCTACACCTTC.

The chain employs TRBV19 and TRBJ1-4; D may be TRBD1 (5 bases). The V end lost 1 base, the J end lost 3 bases, and 12 bases lay between the germline ends. The CDR3 loop spans 16 amino acids. The germline V gene has CDR1 LNHDA and CDR2 SQIVND (reference sequence). CDR3: CASSIVGAGANEKLFF. In nucleotides, the CDR3 is TGTGCCAGTAGTATAGTTGGGGCAGGTGCTAATGAAAAACTGTTTTTT.

The CDR3 here is CASSRHDRGLQQPQHF. In DNA form, the CDR3 reads TGCGCCAGCAGCCGGCACGACAGGGGCCTTCAGCAGCCCCAGCATTTT. V and J are TRBV4-1 and TRBJ1-5, with 8 bases fitting TRBD1. The CDR3 is 16 residues long. Germline V gene data show CDR1 as MGHRA and CDR2 as YSYEKL. V was pared by 4 bases and J by 7 bases, with 12 bases of the junction left unmatched.

The chain joins TRBV18 to TRBJ2-4; D is unresolved. The CDR3 runs to 15 residues. Germline V gene data show CDR1 as KGHSH and CDR2 as LQKENI. V was trimmed by 2 bases and J by 2 bases, leaving 10 bases between them. For the CDR3, the DNA is TGTGCCAGCTCACCAGTAGCCGGGTCCAAAAACATTCAGTACTTC. This encodes CASSPVAGSKNIQYF.

The rearrangement uses TRBV5-1 and TRBJ2-1, with D unclear. The CDR3 is made up of 15 amino acids. Trimming pared 5 bases from V and 0 bases from J, leaving 12 bases between. Germline CDR1 is SGHRS and CDR2 is YFSETQ. The CDR3 DNA is TGCGCCAGCAGTCTGCGCAGTAGCTCCTACAATGAGCAGTTCTTC. Translating it yields CASSLRSSSYNEQFF.

The V call is TRBV5-1, the J call TRBJ2-3; 10 nucleotides align to TRBD2. Trimming removed 4 bases from V and 3 bases from J; junction bases left unmatched: 11. Germline V lookup: CDR1 SGHRS, CDR2 YFSETQ. The CDR3 spans 17 residues. For the CDR3, the DNA is TGCGCCAGCAGCCAACGGACTAGCGGACAATTAACAGATACGCAGTATTTT. Translated: CASSQRTSGQLTDTQYF.

The chain joins TRBV5-1 to TRBJ2-1, with 11 nucleotides matching TRBD2. This CDR3 is built from 19 residues. Germline CDR1 and CDR2: SGHRS and YFSETQ. With 5 bases clipped from V and 0 bases from J, the junction kept 13 bases outside the gene matches. The CDR3 sequence is CASSETRTSGFSSYNEQFF. The CDR3 coding sequence is TGCGCCAGCAGTGAAACCCGGACTAGCGGGTTTAGCTCCTACAATGAGCAGTTCTTC.

V and J are TRBV5-1 and TRBJ2-1; no reliable D call. V was trimmed by 4 bases and J by 6 bases, leaving 14 bases between them. There are 14 residues in the CDR3. Germline V gene sequence: CDR1 SGHRS, CDR2 YFSETQ. The CDR3 spells CASSPAPAANEQFF. CDR3 nucleotide sequence: TGCGCCAGCAGCCCCGCGCCAGCAGCCAATGAGCAGTTCTTC. Drawing the rest from reference TRBV5-1 and TRBJ2-1, the complete variable domain is KAGVTQTPRYLIKTRGQQVTLSCSPISGHRSVSWYQQTPGQGLQFLFEYFSETQRNKGNFPGRFSGRQFSNSRSEMNVSTLELGDSALYLCASSPAPAANEQFFGPGTRLTVL.

J is TRBJ2-1 and V is TRBV18; no firm D call. CDR1 is KGHSH, CDR2 LQKENI, per germline. V was clipped by 5 bases and J by 2 bases, with 4 bases between them. This CDR3 has 12 residues. The CDR3 coding sequence is TGTGCCAGCTCAGGGCCCTACAATGAGCAGTTCTTC. Translating gives CASSGPYNEQFF.

This rearrangement joins TRBV5-5 to TRBJ2-7; 9 bases fit TRBD1. This CDR3 spans 15 amino acids. Unmatched junction bases numbered 5, after V lost 2 bases and J lost 2 bases. Per germline, CDR1 SGHKS and CDR2 YYEKEE (reference sequence). The CDR3 sequence: CASSFRQGVAYEQYF. CDR3 sequence (DNA): TGTGCCAGCAGCTTTAGACAGGGGGTGGCCTACGAGCAGTACTTC.

The chain links TRBV6-1 to TRBJ1-2, with D unresolved. Germline CDR1 MNHNS, CDR2 SASEGT. CDR3 size: 13 residues. The V end lost 6 bases, the J end lost 3 bases, and 11 bases lay between the germline ends. CDR3 residues: CASSLTEYYGYTF. CDR3 DNA: TGTGCCAGCAGCCTTACTGAGTACTATGGCTACACCTTC.

The chain is built from TRBV6-5 and TRBJ2-2, with unresolved D. V was pared by 3 bases and J by 8 bases, with 13 bases between. There are 14 residues in the CDR3. CDR1 and CDR2 (germline): MNHEY, SVGAGI. The CDR3 reads CASSYGSAQGELFF. Here the CDR3 DNA reads TGTGCCAGCAGTTATGGGTCAGCTCAGGGGGAGCTGTTTTTT.

DNA of the CDR3: TGTGCCAGTAGTATCGGGACCGACAGCTACGAGCAGTACTTC. It codes for CASSIGTDSYEQYF. The chain is built from TRBV19 and TRBJ2-7; possibly TRBD1 or TRBD2 for D (5 bases each). Germline V CDR1 and CDR2: LNHDA, SQIVND (reference sequence). The CDR3 contains 14 residues. Trimming removed 3 bases at V and 3 bases at J, with 12 bases between. Filled out from reference TRBV19 and TRBJ2-7, the complete variable domain reads DGGITQSPKYLFRKEGQNVTLSCEQNLNHDAMYWYRQDPGQGLRLIYYSQIVNDFQKGDIAEGYSVSREKKESFPLTVTSAQKNPTAFYLCASSIGTDSYEQYFGPGTRLTVT.

The chain employs TRBV19 and TRBJ1-1; TRBD1 might be the D (6 bases). Per the germline V gene, CDR1 is LNHDA and CDR2 is SQIVND (reference sequence). This CDR3 spans 14 amino acids. V was cut by 4 bases and J by 1 base, with 10 bases left in between. Here the CDR3 DNA reads TGTGCCAGTAGTAAAGAGACAGGGAACACTGAAGCTTTCTTT. Residues: CASSKETGNTEAFF.

This clone was seen more than once but under ten times. The chain employs TRBV28 and TRBJ1-1, with a tentative D call TRBD1 (5 bases). V was cut by 4 bases and J by 11 bases, with 11 bases left in between. The germline CDR1 and CDR2 sequences are MDHEN and SYDVKM. This CDR3 is 11 amino acids long. CDR3 sequence reads: CASSSGTRAFF. CDR3 nucleotides: TGTGCCAGCAGTTCGGGGACGAGGGCTTTCTTT.

The gene calls are TRBV5-1 and TRBJ2-7; TRBD2 matches at 10 bases. This CDR3 has 15 amino acids. The V and J ends lost 6 bases and 6 bases, in that order; junction bases with no gene match: 12. The germline CDR1 and CDR2 sequences are SGHRS and YFSETQ. The CDR3 loop reads CASTGVGVAGGEQYF. DNA for the CDR3: TGCGCCAGCACGGGGGTTGGGGTAGCGGGAGGCGAGCAGTACTTC.

CDR3 DNA sequence: TGTGCCAGCAGTTTAGCAGGATCGGACCATGAAGCTTTCTTT. Its protein is CASSLAGSDHEAFF. The chain combines TRBV28 with TRBJ1-1; no clear D. Germline loops: CDR1 MDHEN, CDR2 SYDVKM. The V end was cut by 2 bases, the J end by 7 bases, with 14 bases between. The CDR3 totals 14 residues.